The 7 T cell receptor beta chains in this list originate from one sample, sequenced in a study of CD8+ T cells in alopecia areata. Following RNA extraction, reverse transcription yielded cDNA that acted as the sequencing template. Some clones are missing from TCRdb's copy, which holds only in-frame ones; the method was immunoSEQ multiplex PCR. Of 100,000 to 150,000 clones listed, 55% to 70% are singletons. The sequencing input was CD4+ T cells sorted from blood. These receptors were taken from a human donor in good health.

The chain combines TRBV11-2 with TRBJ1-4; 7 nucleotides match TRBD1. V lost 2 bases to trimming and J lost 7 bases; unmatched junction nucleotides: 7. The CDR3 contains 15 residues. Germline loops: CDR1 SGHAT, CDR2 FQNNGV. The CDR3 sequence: CASSLTKGATEKLFF. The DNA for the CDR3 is TGTGCCAGCAGCTTAACGAAGGGGGCGACTGAAAAACTGTTTTTT. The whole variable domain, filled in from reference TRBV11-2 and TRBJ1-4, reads EAGVAQSPRYKIIEKRQSVAFWCNPISGHATLYWYQQILGQGPKLLIQFQNNGVVDDSQLPKDRFSAERLKGVDSTLKIQPAKLEDSAVYLCASSLTKGATEKLFFGSGTQLSVL.

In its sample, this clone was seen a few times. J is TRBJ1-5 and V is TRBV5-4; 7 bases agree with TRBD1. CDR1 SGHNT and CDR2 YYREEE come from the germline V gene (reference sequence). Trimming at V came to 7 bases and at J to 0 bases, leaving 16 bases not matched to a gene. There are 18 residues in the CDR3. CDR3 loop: CASEGRDSNLYSNQPQHF. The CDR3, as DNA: TGTGCCAGCGAAGGCCGGGACAGCAATCTCTATAGCAATCAGCCCCAGCATTTT.

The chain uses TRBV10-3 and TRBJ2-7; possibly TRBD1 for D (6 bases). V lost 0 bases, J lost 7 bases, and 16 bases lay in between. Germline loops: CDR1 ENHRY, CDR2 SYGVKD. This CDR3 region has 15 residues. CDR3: CAISESQSSQGEQYF. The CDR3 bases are TGTGCCATCAGTGAGTCTCAGTCCTCCCAGGGGGAGCAGTACTTC.

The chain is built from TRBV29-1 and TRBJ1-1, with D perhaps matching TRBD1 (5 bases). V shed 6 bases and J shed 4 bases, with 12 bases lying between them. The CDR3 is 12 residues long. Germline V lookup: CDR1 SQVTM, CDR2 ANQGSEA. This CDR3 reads CSVPSGATEAFF. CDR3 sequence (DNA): TGCAGCGTGCCTTCCGGGGCCACTGAAGCTTTCTTT.

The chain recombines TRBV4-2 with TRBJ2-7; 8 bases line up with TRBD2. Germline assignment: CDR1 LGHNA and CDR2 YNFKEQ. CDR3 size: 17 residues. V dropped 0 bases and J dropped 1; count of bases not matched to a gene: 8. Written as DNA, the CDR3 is TGTGCCAGCAGCCAAGATCTGCGGGGGGCTCCTTCCTACGAGCAGTACTTC. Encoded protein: CASSQDLRGAPSYEQYF.

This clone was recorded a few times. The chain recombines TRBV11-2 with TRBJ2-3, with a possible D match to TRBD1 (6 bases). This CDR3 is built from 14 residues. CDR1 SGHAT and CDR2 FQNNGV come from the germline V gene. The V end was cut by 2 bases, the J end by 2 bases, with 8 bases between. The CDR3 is CASSLMGATDTQYF. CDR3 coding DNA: TGTGCCAGCAGCTTAATGGGGGCCACAGATACGCAGTATTTT.

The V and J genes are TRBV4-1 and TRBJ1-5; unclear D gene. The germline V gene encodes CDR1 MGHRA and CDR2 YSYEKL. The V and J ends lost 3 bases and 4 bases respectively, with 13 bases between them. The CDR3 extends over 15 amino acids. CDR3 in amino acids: CASSQSGMANQPQHF. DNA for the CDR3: TGCGCCAGCAGCCAGTCGGGCATGGCAAATCAGCCCCAGCATTTT.